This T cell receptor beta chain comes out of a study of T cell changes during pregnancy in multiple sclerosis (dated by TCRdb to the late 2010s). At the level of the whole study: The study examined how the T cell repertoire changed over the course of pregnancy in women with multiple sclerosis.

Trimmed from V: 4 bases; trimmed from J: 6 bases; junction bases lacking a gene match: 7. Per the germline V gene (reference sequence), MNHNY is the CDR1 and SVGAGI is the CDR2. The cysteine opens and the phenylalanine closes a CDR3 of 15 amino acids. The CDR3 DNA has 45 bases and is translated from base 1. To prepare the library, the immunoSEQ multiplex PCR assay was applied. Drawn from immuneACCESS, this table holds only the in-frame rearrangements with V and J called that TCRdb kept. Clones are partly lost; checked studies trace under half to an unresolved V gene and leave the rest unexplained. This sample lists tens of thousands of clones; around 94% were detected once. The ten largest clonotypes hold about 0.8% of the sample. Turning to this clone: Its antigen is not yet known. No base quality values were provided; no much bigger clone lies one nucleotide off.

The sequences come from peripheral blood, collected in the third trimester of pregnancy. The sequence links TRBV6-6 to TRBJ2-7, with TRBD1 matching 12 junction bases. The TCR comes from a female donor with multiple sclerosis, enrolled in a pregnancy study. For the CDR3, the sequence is CASSFTGQGAGEQYF. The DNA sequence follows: TGTGCCAGCAGTTTTACGGGACAGGGGGCAGGCGAGCAGTACTTC.